The 15 T cell receptor beta chains in this list originate from one sample, sequenced in a study of response to subunit inactivated influenza vaccine. One entry per CDR3 protein, called by TCRdb with MiXCR from the RT-PCR reads. The sample consists of about 170,000 distinct CDR3 sequences, around a tenth of them appearing once. The sample in question was CD8+ T cells sorted from PBMCs, obtained around 2 years after vaccination. The source of these receptors is a man aged 50 to 69 who received an inactivated influenza vaccine.

The sample holds a few counts of this clonotype. The J gene is TRBJ2-3, the V gene TRBV29-1; 7 bases fit TRBD1. This CDR3 contains 13 residues. V lost 3 bases to trimming and J lost 5 bases; unmatched junction nucleotides: 5. Germline CDR1 SQVTM, CDR2 ANQGSEA. The CDR3 nucleotides read TGCAGCGTTGACAAAAACAGGGGAGATACGCAGTATTTT. It codes for CSVDKNRGDTQYF.

This clonotype occurred a few times. The V gene is TRBV20-1, the J gene TRBJ2-1; TRBD2 agrees at 10 bases. CDR1 is DFQATT, CDR2 SNEGSKA, per germline (reference sequence). The CDR3 runs to 16 residues. The J segment lost 8 bases and the V segment lost 3 bases, leaving 13 bases of the junction unmatched. In DNA form, the CDR3 reads TGCAGTGCTAGTAGCCCTGTCGCTAGCGGGAGTCATGAGCAGTTCTTC. Translating gives CSASSPVASGSHEQFF.

This clonotype was seen a handful of times. CDR3 nucleotides: TGCAGTGCTACTGCTCTAGCGGGTTTGAGCTATGAGCAGTTCTTC. Translating gives CSATALAGLSYEQFF. The V and J genes are TRBV20-1 and TRBJ2-1; 8 bases match TRBD2. This CDR3 has 15 residues. Germline V gene data show CDR1 as DFQATT and CDR2 as SNEGSKA (reference sequence). The junction had 13 bases not matched to a gene; V was cut back by 4 bases and J by 8 bases.

This clonotype was observed a few times. The genes are TRBV5-1 and TRBJ1-2; 7 bases map to TRBD1. CDR3 length equals 15 residues. The germline V gene has CDR1 SGHRS and CDR2 YFSETQ. J gave up 2 bases and V 5 bases, and 9 bases lay outside the gene matches. This CDR3 reads CASRIQGTPNYGYTF. The CDR3 DNA is TGCGCCAGCAGAATACAGGGGACCCCCAACTATGGCTACACCTTC.

This clonotype was picked up a small number of times. The V gene is TRBV16, the J gene TRBJ1-5; D unclear. Trimming took 0 bases from V and 5 from J, leaving 5 bases between them. The CDR3 contains 13 residues. Germline CDR1 KGHSY, CDR2 FQNENV. CDR3 coding DNA: TGTGCCAGCAGCCAATCTATGGATCAGCCCCAGCATTTT. Protein: CASSQSMDQPQHF.

This clonotype was counted only a few times. The chain combines TRBV11-2 with TRBJ2-1; 7 bases line up with TRBD1. Germline CDR1 reads SGHAT; CDR2 reads FQNNGV. This CDR3 comprises 16 residues. The V and J ends lost 1 base and 1 base, in that order; junction bases with no gene match: 4. The CDR3 region has the DNA TGTGCCAGCAGCTTAGTGGCAGGGGGATCCTACAATGAGCAGTTCTTC. It encodes CASSLVAGGSYNEQFF.

The chain uses TRBV7-9 and TRBJ2-1; 12 bases fit TRBD2. Looked up from germline, CDR1 is SEHNR and CDR2 is FQNEAQ (reference sequence). The CDR3 extends over 17 amino acids. Trimming took 2 bases from V and 8 from J; bases not matched to a gene: 10. The CDR3 bases are TGTGCCAGCAGCTTAACCAAGCTAGCGGGAGGGCCTTATGAGCAGTTCTTC. Translation gives CASSLTKLAGGPYEQFF.

The chain is built from TRBV12-3 or TRBV12-4 and TRBJ1-4; D remains ambiguous. The CDR3 totals 11 residues. V lost 6 bases to trimming and J lost 8 bases, with 7 bases between them. CDR3 nucleotides: TGTGCCAGCAGCATCGGGGAAAAACTGTTTTTT. Translation: CASSIGEKLFF.

Details on this clonotype: A much larger clone sits a single nucleotide away, making a read error possible. The chain carries TRBV4-2 and TRBJ2-7; D ambiguous. This CDR3 region has 15 residues. Germline V CDR1 and CDR2: LGHNA, YNFKEQ. The germline V and J ends were trimmed by 4 bases and 0 bases, with 13 bases remaining between them. The CDR3 sequence: CASSPRASSSYEQYF. DNA of the CDR3: TGTGCCAGCAGCCCCCGGGCCAGCAGCTCCTACGAGCAGTACTTC.

The rearrangement joins TRBV6-5 to TRBJ2-2; D uncertain. The germline V gene encodes CDR1 MNHEY and CDR2 SVGAGI. Between the trimmed V and J ends, which lost 5 bases and 4 bases, there was a span of 11 bases. This CDR3 region has 14 residues. CDR3 amino acids: CASSNEPGTGELFF. The CDR3 DNA reads as TGTGCCAGCAGTAACGAACCGGGCACCGGGGAGCTGTTTTTT.

This clonotype appeared a few times. This chain links TRBV6-2 or TRBV6-3 with TRBJ2-5; the D gene is possibly TRBD1 (6 bases). CDR1 and CDR2 from the germline V gene are MNHEY and SVGEGT. The CDR3 sequence is 17 residues long. Trimming took 2 bases from V and 2 from J, leaving 18 bases between them. The CDR3: CASSYNLLGANQETQYF. For the CDR3, the DNA is TGTGCCAGCAGTTACAACCTTTTGGGGGCTAATCAAGAGACCCAGTACTTC.

The V and J genes are TRBV27 and TRBJ2-7; 8 bases are shared with TRBD1. V lost 5 bases, J lost 2 bases, and 8 bases stayed unmatched. The CDR3 totals 15 residues. The germline V gene has CDR1 MNHEY and CDR2 SMNVEV (reference sequence). CDR3 coding DNA: TGTGCCAGCAGTGTAACCGGACAGGGCACCTACGAGCAGTACTTC. Residues: CASSVTGQGTYEQYF.

The genes are TRBV20-1 and TRBJ2-3; 8 bases fit TRBD2. CDR3 size: 18 residues. Unmatched junction bases numbered 18, after V lost 5 bases and J lost 2 bases. Germline values: CDR1 DFQATT, CDR2 SNEGSKA (reference sequence). CDR3 sequence (DNA): TGCAGTGCTGTAACTCCTAATGGCGGGGGGCCGTACACAGATACGCAGTATTTT. The encoded protein is CSAVTPNGGGPYTDTQYF.

The V gene is TRBV4-3, the J gene TRBJ2-1; D is perhaps TRBD2 (6 bases). Germline V gene data show CDR1 as LGHNA and CDR2 as YSLEER. The CDR3 is made up of 15 amino acids. Trimming left V 3 bases short and J 11 bases short, with 20 bases between. This CDR3 is CASSHSYPDYGKQFF. CDR3 nucleotides: TGCGCCAGCAGCCATTCTTACCCGGACTATGGTAAGCAGTTCTTC.

This clonotype occurred a few times. The chain combines TRBV6-5 with TRBJ2-3, with TRBD2 identical over 8 bases. The V gene end was trimmed by 1 base and the J gene end by 4 bases; junction bases not matched to a gene: 4. The germline V gene encodes CDR1 MNHEY and CDR2 SVGAGI. This CDR3 region has 15 residues. CDR3 nucleotide sequence: TGTGCCAGCAGTTACTATCGGGGGGGAGCAGATACGCAGTATTTT. Its translation is CASSYYRGGADTQYF.